This TCR beta chain was captured by sequencing in a study of tumor-infiltrating lymphocytes in primary liver carcinoma. Study-wide context: Both sexes were represented among patients, who were 30 to 69 years old.

The authors made TCR beta cDNA from around 500 ng total RNA with a constant-region primer. For TCR beta, libraries were produced by three nested multiplex PCR rounds using slightly modified ARM-PCR. Researchers ran the first two PCR rounds for approximately 10 cycles each with TRBV1-TRBV30 forward primers and a C-beta reverse primer. MiXCR, applied by TCRdb to the multiplex PCR reads, yields one record per CDR3 protein. The sample contains 300,000 to 400,000 distinct CDR3 sequences, less than 70% of which appear only once. Germline-derived CDR1 and CDR2 are MNHEY and SVGAGI. Trimming cost V 2 bases and J 5 bases, with 26 bases left between them. This CDR3 contains 19 residues. Concerning this clonotype: A read error is possible here, since a much larger clone lies one base away.

Unsorted whole blood served as the source of blood RNA, and germline DNA was extracted as well. This rearrangement joins TRBV6-5 to TRBJ2-3; D possibly corresponds to TRBD1 (5 bases). The TCR comes from a man in his forties with primary liver carcinoma and hepatitis B virus infection. Sequences were obtained from peripheral blood. CDR3 sequence reads: CASSYNRPRGGVGIDTQYF. The CDR3 DNA is TGTGCCAGCAGTTACAACAGGCCTAGGGGTGGTGTGGGCATAGATACGCAGTATTTT.